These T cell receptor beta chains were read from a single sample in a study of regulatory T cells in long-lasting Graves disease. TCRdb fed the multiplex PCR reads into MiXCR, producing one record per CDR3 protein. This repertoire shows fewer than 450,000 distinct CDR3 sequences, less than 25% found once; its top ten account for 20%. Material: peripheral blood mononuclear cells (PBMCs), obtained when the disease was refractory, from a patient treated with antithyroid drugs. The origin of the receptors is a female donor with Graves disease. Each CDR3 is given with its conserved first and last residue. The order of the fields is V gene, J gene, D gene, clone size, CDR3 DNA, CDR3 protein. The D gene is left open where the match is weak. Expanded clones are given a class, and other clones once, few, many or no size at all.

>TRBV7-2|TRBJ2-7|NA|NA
TGTGCCAGCAGCTTAGCGGGTGGGGGCGCGGCCTACGAGCAGTACTTC
CASSLAGGGAAYEQYF
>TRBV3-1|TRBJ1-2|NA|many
TGTGCCAGCAGCCAAGTGTTCGGAGGGGACTATGGCTACACCTTC
CASSQVFGGDYGYTF
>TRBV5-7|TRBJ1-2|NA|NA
TGTGCCAGCAGCTTCCGGGGGAATGATGGCTACACCTTC
CASSFRGNDGYTF
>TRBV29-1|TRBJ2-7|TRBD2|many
TGCAGCGTTTCCTTGCGGGAGACCGCCTACGAGCAGTACTTC
CSVSLRETAYEQYF
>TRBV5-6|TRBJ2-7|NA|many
TGTGCCAGCAGTGCAGGGAATGTCTACGAGCAGTACTTC
CASSAGNVYEQYF
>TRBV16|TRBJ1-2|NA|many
TGTGCCAGCAGCCAATCGATAAGCGCGGCTAACTATGGCTACACCTTC
CASSQSISAANYGYTF
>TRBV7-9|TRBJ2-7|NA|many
TGTGCCAGCAGCTTAGCACAGGATGGCGAGCAGTACTTC
CASSLAQDGEQYF
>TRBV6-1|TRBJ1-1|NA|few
TGTGCCAGCAGGGGGGTCGGAGACACTGAAGCTTTCTTT
CASRGVGDTEAFF
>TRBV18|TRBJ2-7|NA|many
TGTGCCAGCAGTCCCGGGACCTCGGGGAACTACGAGCAGTACTTC
CASSPGTSGNYEQYF
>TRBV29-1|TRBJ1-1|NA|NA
TGCAGCGTTTCAGCCCCTCTCGGGACTGAAGCTTTCTTT
CSVSAPLGTEAFF
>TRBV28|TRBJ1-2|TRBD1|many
TGTGCCAGCAGTTCCTATGACAGGGCATATGGCTACACCTTC
CASSSYDRAYGYTF
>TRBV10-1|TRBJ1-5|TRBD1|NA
TGTTCCAGCAGTGCCCTGACAGGGGTTGATCAGCCCCAGCATTTT
CSSSALTGVDQPQHF
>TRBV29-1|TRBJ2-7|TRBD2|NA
TGCAGCGGGAAACTAGCGGGACCCGACGAGCAGTACTTC
CSGKLAGPDEQYF
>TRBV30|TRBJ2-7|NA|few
TGTGCCTGGAATTCGGGTCTCTCCTACGAGCAGTACTTC
CAWNSGLSYEQYF
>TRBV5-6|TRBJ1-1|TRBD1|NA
TGTGCCAGCAGCTTGAGGGGGACAGGGAACACTGAAGCTTTCTTT
CASSLRGTGNTEAFF
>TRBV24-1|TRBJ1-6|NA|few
TGTGCCACCAGTGAAGCGGGACCGAATAATTCACCCCTCCACTTT
CATSEAGPNNSPLHF
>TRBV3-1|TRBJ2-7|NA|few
TGTGCCAGCAGCCAAGGAACCCAGGGGACCTACGAGCAGTACTTC
CASSQGTQGTYEQYF
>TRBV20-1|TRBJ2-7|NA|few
TGCAGTGCTAAGAGACAGGAGAGCTCCTACGAGCAGTACTTC
CSAKRQESSYEQYF
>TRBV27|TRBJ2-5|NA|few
TGTGCCACAGCCCCCCTCTTGAGTGAGACCCAGTACTTC
CATAPLLSETQYF
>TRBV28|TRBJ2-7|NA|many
TGTGCCAGCAGTTTATACACGGGCTCCTCCTACGAGCAGTACTTC
CASSLYTGSSYEQYF
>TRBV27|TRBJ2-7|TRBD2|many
TGTGCCAGCAGTTTAAATAGGCTAGCGGACACTAAAGGTAACGAGCAGTACTTC
CASSLNRLADTKGNEQYF
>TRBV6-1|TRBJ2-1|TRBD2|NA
TGTGCCAGCAGGTCCGGGACTAGCGGGAGTAATGAGCAGTTCTTC
CASRSGTSGSNEQFF
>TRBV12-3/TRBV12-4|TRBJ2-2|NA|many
TGTGCCAGCAGTTCCATACAGGGAAACACCGGGGAGCTGTTTTTT
CASSSIQGNTGELFF
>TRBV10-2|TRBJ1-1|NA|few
TGCGCCAGCAGTTCCGGGTCCCTAGGGACTGAAGCTTTCTTT
CASSSGSLGTEAFF
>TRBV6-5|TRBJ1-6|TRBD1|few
TGTGCCAGCAGTTACTCTGTGGGACAGCTAAATTCACCCCTCCACTTT
CASSYSVGQLNSPLHF
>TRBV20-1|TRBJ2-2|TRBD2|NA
TGCAGTGCTGTTCTAGCGGGAAGCACCGGGGAGCTGTTTTTT
CSAVLAGSTGELFF
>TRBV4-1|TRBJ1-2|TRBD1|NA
TGCGCCAGCAGCCAAAAGCTGGACAGGGACCTGCCCCGCTACACCTTC
CASSQKLDRDLPRYTF
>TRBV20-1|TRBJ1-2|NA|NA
TGCAGTGCTAGGGGGGGAGGGACTGTTGACTACACCTTC
CSARGGGTVDYTF
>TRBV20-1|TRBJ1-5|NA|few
TGCAGTGCTAGAGTTCTTGGGGTCAATCAGCCCCAGCATTTT
CSARVLGVNQPQHF
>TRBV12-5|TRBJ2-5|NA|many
TGTGCTAGTGGTTTGGTTGGGTATGAGACCCAGTACTTC
CASGLVGYETQYF
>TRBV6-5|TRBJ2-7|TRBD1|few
TGTGCCAGCAGTTCCCGCGGACAGGGTACTGGCGAGCAGTACTTC
CASSSRGQGTGEQYF
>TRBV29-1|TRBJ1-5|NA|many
TGCAGCGTTGCGGACAGAGGACAGCCCCAGCATTTT
CSVADRGQPQHF
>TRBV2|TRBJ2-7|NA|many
TGTGCCAGCAGGTTCGCCCGAGGAAACGAGCAGTACTTC
CASRFARGNEQYF
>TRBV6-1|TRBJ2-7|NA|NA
TGTGCCAGCATTTCCGGCAGAAACTACGAGCAGTACTTC
CASISGRNYEQYF
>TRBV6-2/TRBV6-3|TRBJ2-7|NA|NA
TGTGCCAGCCCGTGGTCTTGGTACTACGAGCAGTACTTC
CASPWSWYYEQYF
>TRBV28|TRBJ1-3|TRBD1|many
TGTGCCAGCAGTTTACCGGGACAGGGTGGAAACACCATATATTTT
CASSLPGQGGNTIYF
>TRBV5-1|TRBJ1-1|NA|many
TGCGCCAGCAGCTTCAGCTGGGTTAACACTGAAGCTTTCTTT
CASSFSWVNTEAFF
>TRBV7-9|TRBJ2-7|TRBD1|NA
TGTGCCAGCAGCACCCGGGACAGGGAAGACTACTACGAGCAGTACTTC
CASSTRDREDYYEQYF
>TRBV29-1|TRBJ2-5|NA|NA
TGCAGCGTTGAGGGGGGACGGGTACATTTGGGAGGCCAAGAGACCCAGTACTTC
CSVEGGRVHLGGQETQYF
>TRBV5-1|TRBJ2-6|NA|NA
TGCGCCAGCAGCTACGTGACAGGCGCCTCCTCCAACGTCCTGACTTTC
CASSYVTGASSNVLTF
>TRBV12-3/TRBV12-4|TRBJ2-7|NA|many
TGTGCCAGCAGTCCAACAGATACTTCAACCTACGAGCAGTACTTC
CASSPTDTSTYEQYF